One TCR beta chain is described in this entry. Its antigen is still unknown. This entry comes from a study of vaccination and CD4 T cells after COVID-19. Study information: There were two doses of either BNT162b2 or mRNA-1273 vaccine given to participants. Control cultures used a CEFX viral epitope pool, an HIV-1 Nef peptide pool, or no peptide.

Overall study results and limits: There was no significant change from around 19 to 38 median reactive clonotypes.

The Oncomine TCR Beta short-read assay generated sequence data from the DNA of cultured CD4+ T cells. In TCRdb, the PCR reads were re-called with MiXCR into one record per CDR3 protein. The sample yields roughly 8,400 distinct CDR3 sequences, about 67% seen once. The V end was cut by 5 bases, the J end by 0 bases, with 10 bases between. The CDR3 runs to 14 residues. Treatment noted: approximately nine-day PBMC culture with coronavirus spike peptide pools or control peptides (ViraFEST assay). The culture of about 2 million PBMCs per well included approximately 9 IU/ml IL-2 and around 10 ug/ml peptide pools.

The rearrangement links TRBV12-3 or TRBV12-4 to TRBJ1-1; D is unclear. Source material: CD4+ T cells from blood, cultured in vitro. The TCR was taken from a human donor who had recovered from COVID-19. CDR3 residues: CASSQGFMNTEAFF. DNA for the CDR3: TGTGCCAGCAGTCAAGGGTTTATGAACACTGAAGCTTTCTTT.